This T cell receptor beta chain was sequenced in a study of memory CD4+ T cells and cytomegalovirus serostatus. A single count supports this clone. Measured with immunoSEQ multiplex PCR; TCRdb has only the in-frame clones, and not every one. The sample has more than 55,000 clones; more than 75% are singletons. With 6 bases removed from V and 2 bases from J, the gap between germline ends came to 18 bases. Germline assignment: CDR1 SGHRS and CDR2 YFSETQ. The CDR3 runs 15 residues. The sort gate was single viable CD3+CD4+CD8-CD45RO+ cells for memory CD4+ T cells. Serum IgG to CMV pp150, pp28, p38 and p52 defined serostatus.

Sequencing used memory CD4+ T cells from blood. This sequence was found in an adult in good health and CMV-seronegative. The chain couples TRBV5-1 to TRBJ2-7; D not certain. CDR3 sequence reads: CASILQPGLTYEQYF. CDR3 sequence (DNA): TGCGCCAGCATCCTCCAACCGGGCCTCACCTACGAGCAGTACTTC.